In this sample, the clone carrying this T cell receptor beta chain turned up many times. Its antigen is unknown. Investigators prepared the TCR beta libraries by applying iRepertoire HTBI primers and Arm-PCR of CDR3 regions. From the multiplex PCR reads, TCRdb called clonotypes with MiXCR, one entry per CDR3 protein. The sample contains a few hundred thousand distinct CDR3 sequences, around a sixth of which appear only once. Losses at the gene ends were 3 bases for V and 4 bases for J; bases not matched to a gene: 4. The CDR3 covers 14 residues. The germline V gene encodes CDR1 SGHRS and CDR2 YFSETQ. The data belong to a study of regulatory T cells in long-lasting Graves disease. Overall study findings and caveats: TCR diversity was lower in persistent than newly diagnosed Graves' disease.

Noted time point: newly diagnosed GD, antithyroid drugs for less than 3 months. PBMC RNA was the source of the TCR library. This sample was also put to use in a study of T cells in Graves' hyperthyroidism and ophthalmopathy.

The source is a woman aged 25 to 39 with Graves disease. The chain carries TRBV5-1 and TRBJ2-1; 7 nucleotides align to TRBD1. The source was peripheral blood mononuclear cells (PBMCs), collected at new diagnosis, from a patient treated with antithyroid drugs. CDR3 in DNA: TGCGCCAGCAGCTCGGGACAGCGTTACAATGAGCAGTTCTTC. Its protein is CASSSGQRYNEQFF. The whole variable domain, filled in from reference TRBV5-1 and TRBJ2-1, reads KAGVTQTPRYLIKTRGQQVTLSCSPISGHRSVSWYQQTPGQGLQFLFEYFSETQRNKGNFPGRFSGRQFSNSRSEMNVSTLELGDSALYLCASSSGQRYNEQFFGPGTRLTVL.